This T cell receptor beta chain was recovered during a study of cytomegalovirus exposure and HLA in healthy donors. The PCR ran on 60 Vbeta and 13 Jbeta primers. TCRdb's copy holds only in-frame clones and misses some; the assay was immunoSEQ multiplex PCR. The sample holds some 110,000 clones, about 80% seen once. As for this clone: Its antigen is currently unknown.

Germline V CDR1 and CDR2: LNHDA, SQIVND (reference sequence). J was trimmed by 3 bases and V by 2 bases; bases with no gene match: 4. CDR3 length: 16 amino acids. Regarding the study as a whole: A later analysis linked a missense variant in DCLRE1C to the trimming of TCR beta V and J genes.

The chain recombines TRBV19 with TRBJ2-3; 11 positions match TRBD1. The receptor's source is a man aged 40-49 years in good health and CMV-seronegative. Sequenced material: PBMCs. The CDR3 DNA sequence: TGTGCCAGTAGTATAATGGACAGGGGGCAAACAGATACGCAGTATTTT. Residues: CASSIMDRGQTDTQYF.